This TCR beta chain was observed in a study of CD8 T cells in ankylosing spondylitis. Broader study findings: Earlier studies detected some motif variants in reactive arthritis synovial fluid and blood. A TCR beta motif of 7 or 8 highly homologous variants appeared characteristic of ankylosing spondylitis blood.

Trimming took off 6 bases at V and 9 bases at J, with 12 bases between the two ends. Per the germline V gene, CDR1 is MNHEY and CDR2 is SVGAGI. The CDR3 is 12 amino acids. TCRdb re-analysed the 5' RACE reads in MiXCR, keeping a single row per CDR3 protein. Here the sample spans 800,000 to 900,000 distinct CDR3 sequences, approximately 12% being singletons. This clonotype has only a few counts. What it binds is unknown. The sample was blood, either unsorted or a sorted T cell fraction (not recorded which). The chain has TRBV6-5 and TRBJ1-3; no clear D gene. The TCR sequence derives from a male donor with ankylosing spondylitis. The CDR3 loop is CASRSPPGTIYF. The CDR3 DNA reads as TGTGCCAGCAGATCCCCTCCTGGCACCATATATTTT.